These 24 T cell receptor beta chains were sequenced from one sample in a study of blood T cell repertoires in COVID-19. Measured with immunoSEQ multiplex PCR; TCRdb has only the in-frame clones, and not every one. The data contain about 150,000 clones, 70% to 90% of them seen just once; the ten biggest clones take up 3% to 4%. Material for sequencing was peripheral blood. All receptors come from a man between 65 and 85 years old with acute or convalescent COVID-19.

V usage is TRBV28 and J usage is TRBJ2-5; 9 nucleotides match TRBD1. V lost 2 bases to trimming and J lost 2 bases; unmatched junction nucleotides: 3. The CDR3 loop spans 15 amino acids. CDR1 is MDHEN and CDR2 is SYDVKM in the germline V gene. The CDR3 loop is CASSLRDREQETQYF. The CDR3 nucleotides are TGTGCCAGCAGTTTACGGGACAGGGAACAAGAGACCCAGTACTTC.

The chain links TRBV7-3 to TRBJ2-7; possibly TRBD1 for D (6 bases). Trimming cost V 7 bases and J 12 bases, with 13 bases left between them. Per the germline V gene, CDR1 is SGHTA and CDR2 is FQGTGA. The CDR3 is made up of 10 amino acids. CDR3: CASIPGHPYF. Here the CDR3 DNA reads TGTGCCAGCATCCCGGGACACCCGTACTTC. Looking up the rest from reference TRBV7-3 and TRBJ2-7 gives the full variable domain: GAGVSQTPSNKVTEKGKYVELRCDPISGHTALYWYRQSLGQGPEFLIYFQGTGAADDSGLPNDRFFAVRPEGSVSTLKIQRTERGDSAVYLCASIPGHPYFGPGTRLTVT.

CDR3 sequence: CASSQDPGPGEKLFF. CDR3 coding DNA: TGCGCCAGCAGCCAAGATCCCGGGCCGGGGGAAAAACTGTTTTTT. The genes are TRBV4-3 and TRBJ1-4; D not certain. Germline loops: CDR1 LGHNA, CDR2 YSLEER. The CDR3 consists of 15 residues. Between the trimmed V and J ends, which lost 0 bases and 8 bases, there was a span of 13 bases.

CDR3 in DNA: TGTGCCAGCAGTGCCCCTGGCAGTTCGGCGGGCAAGTTCTTC. This sequence encodes CASSAPGSSAGKFF. This chain links TRBV25-1 with TRBJ2-1, with D possibly TRBD2 on 5 matching bases. V dropped 4 bases and J dropped 14 bases, with 21 bases sitting between them. This CDR3 contains 14 residues. Germline V gene lookup returns CDR1 MGHDK and CDR2 SYGVNS. Drawing the rest from reference TRBV25-1 and TRBJ2-1, the complete variable domain is EADIYQTPRYLVIGTGKKITLECSQTMGHDKMYWYQQDPGMELHLIHYSYGVNSTEKGDLSSESTVSRIRTEHFPLTLESARPSHTSQYLCASSAPGSSAGKFFGPGTRLTVL.

The chain has TRBV20-1 and TRBJ1-2; the match to TRBD1 covers 7 bases. The CDR3 sequence is 13 residues long. CDR1 and CDR2 from the germline V gene are DFQATT and SNEGSKA (reference sequence). The trim removed 3 bases at V and 6 bases at J, leaving 7 bases unmatched. The CDR3 region has the DNA TGCAGTGCTAGTGTCACAGGGGTAAATGGCTACACCTTC. Translation gives CSASVTGVNGYTF.

This sequence joins TRBV28 and TRBJ2-1, with 12 nucleotides matching TRBD2. Germline V gives CDR1 MDHEN, CDR2 SYDVKM. Trimming removed 2 bases from V and 8 bases from J; junction bases left unmatched: 4. The CDR3 spans 15 residues. The CDR3 protein is CASSLLAGGKDEQFF. The CDR3 nucleotides read TGTGCCAGCAGTTTACTAGCGGGGGGGAAGGATGAGCAGTTCTTC.

V usage is TRBV7-2 and J usage is TRBJ1-5, with 11 bases aligning to TRBD1. The germline gives CDR1 SGHTA, CDR2 FQGNSA. The V segment lost 4 bases and the J segment 16 bases; nucleotides outside the gene matches: 6. There are 12 residues in the CDR3. Here the CDR3 DNA reads TGTGCCAGCAGCTCGCGGACAGGGGGCGAACATTTT. The encoded protein is CASSSRTGGEHF.

CDR3 protein: CASSGTRDSNQPQHF. The CDR3 nucleotides are TGTGCCAGCAGTGGAACCCGGGACAGTAATCAGCCCCAGCATTTT. The rearrangement uses TRBV6-6 and TRBJ1-5, with 7 bases fitting TRBD1. The CDR3 consists of 15 residues. Germline V gene lookup returns CDR1 MNHNY and CDR2 SVGAGI (reference sequence). The V gene end was trimmed by 5 bases and the J gene end by 4 bases; junction bases not matched to a gene: 8.

This rearrangement joins TRBV4-1 to TRBJ2-2; TRBD1 matches 7 bases. Germline CDR1 and CDR2: MGHRA and YSYEKL. The CDR3 sequence is 14 residues long. With 1 base clipped from V and 6 bases from J, the junction kept 2 bases outside the gene matches. The CDR3 bases are TGCGCCAGCAGCCAAGTGACAGGGCCCGGGGAGCTGTTTTTT. Its protein product is CASSQVTGPGELFF.

The CDR3 coding sequence is TGTGCCAGCAGCTTAGTGGGACAGCCCTCCTACGAGCAGTACTTC. Its translation is CASSLVGQPSYEQYF. The chain uses TRBV11-2 and TRBJ2-7; TRBD1 agrees at 7 bases. Germline trimming cut 1 base from V and 0 bases from J; bases unmatched to any gene: 3. The CDR3 totals 15 residues. Looked up from germline, CDR1 is SGHAT and CDR2 is FQNNGV.

V is TRBV30 and J is TRBJ1-5, with D maybe TRBD1 (6 bases). Germline V gives CDR1 GTSNPN, CDR2 SVGIG (reference sequence). The CDR3 length is 15 residues. Trimming shortened V by 2 bases and J by 6 bases, and 17 bases separated the two germline ends. CDR3: CAWSSIQGQGQPQHF. The CDR3 region has the DNA TGTGCCTGGAGTTCTATTCAGGGGCAGGGTCAGCCCCAGCATTTT. The whole variable domain, filled in from reference TRBV30 and TRBJ1-5, reads SQTIHQWPATLVQPVGSPLSLECTVEGTSNPNLYWYRQAAGRGLQLLFYSVGIGQISSEVPQNLSASRPQDRQFILSSKKLLLSDSGFYLCAWSSIQGQGQPQHFGDGTRLSIL.

CDR3: CASSKGLAGGTGANVLTF. The DNA for the CDR3 is TGTGCCAGTAGTAAGGGACTAGCGGGAGGAACTGGGGCCAACGTCCTGACTTTC. J is TRBJ2-6 and V is TRBV19; TRBD2 matches 15 bases. The V gene's germline CDR1 is LNHDA and CDR2 SQIVND (reference sequence). This CDR3 is built from 18 residues. The ends lost 4 bases at V and 2 bases at J; junction bases unmatched: 3.

The chain combines TRBV28 with TRBJ2-3; maybe TRBD1 (6 bases). The CDR3 covers 16 residues. CDR1 MDHEN and CDR2 SYDVKM come from the germline V gene. V was trimmed by 4 bases and J by 1 base, leaving 15 bases between them. The DNA of the CDR3 is TGTGCCAGCAGTTCGTCCGGGACACCACGCACAGATACGCAGTATTTT. Amino acid sequence: CASSSSGTPRTDTQYF.

The rearrangement uses TRBV7-2 and TRBJ1-6, with 8 bases lining up with TRBD1. Trimming removed 3 bases from V and 5 bases from J; junction bases left unmatched: 6. The CDR3 has 16 residues. In germline, CDR1 is SGHTA, CDR2 FQGNSA. The CDR3 sequence is CASSFSTGGNNSPLHF. In DNA form, the CDR3 reads TGTGCCAGCAGCTTTAGTACAGGGGGAAATAATTCACCCCTCCACTTT.

The rearrangement joins TRBV10-3 to TRBJ2-5; 7 positions agree with TRBD1. CDR3 length: 15 amino acids. Trimming cost V 4 bases and J 0 bases; bases outside gene matches: 5. Germline lookup yields CDR1 ENHRY and CDR2 SYGVKD. The CDR3 spells CAISGDRQDQETQYF. CDR3 DNA: TGTGCCATCAGTGGGGACAGACAGGACCAAGAGACCCAGTACTTC.

The chain joins TRBV7-9 to TRBJ2-1; D is unresolved. Germline lookup yields CDR1 SEHNR and CDR2 FQNEAQ (reference sequence). V shed 2 bases and J shed 8 bases, with 10 bases lying between them. The CDR3 runs 13 residues. This CDR3 reads CASSLLVIHEQFF. CDR3 nucleotides: TGTGCCAGCAGCTTACTTGTTATCCATGAGCAGTTCTTC. Looking up the rest from reference TRBV7-9 and TRBJ2-1 gives the full variable domain: DTGVSQNPRHKITKRGQNVTFRCDPISEHNRLYWYRQTLGQGPEFLTYFQNEAQLEKSRLLSDRFSAERPKGSFSTLEIQRTEQGDSAMYLCASSLLVIHEQFFGPGTRLTVL.

This chain joins TRBV9 and TRBJ1-2; 10 bases fit TRBD1. The CDR3 is 16 residues long. Looked up from germline, CDR1 is SGDLS and CDR2 is YYNGEE. With 2 bases clipped from V and 6 bases from J, the junction kept 10 bases outside the gene matches. The CDR3: CASSVTPDRGRDGYTF. CDR3 bases: TGTGCCAGCAGCGTGACCCCCGACAGGGGGCGGGATGGCTACACCTTC.

The genes are TRBV27 and TRBJ1-1, with 8 positions matching TRBD1. Germline V lookup: CDR1 MNHEY, CDR2 SMNVEV (reference sequence). This CDR3 has 14 amino acids. V shed 5 bases and J 4 bases; nucleotides not matched to a gene: 6. CDR3 sequence: CASSSSGTGTEAFF. CDR3 bases: TGTGCCAGCAGTAGTTCCGGGACAGGCACTGAAGCTTTCTTT.

V is TRBV5-4 and J is TRBJ2-2, with 8 nucleotides matching TRBD1. CDR3 size: 14 residues. Germline CDR1 is SGHNT and CDR2 is YYREEE (reference sequence). The ends lost 4 bases at V and 6 bases at J; junction bases unmatched: 5. CDR3 region: CASSRTGIAGELFF. CDR3 sequence (DNA): TGTGCCAGCAGCCGGACAGGGATCGCCGGGGAGCTGTTTTTT.

Remarks on this clone: Compared with germline, one end of the junction differs, possibly owing to a read error. The V call is TRBV14, the J call TRBJ2-2; 7 nucleotides match TRBD1. Germline-derived CDR1 and CDR2 are SGHDN and FVKESK. There are 14 residues in the CDR3. For the CDR3, the DNA is TGTGCCAGCAGGCCCAGGGGGAACGCCGGGGAGCTGTTTTTT. As protein: CASRPRGNAGELFF.

This chain joins TRBV18 and TRBJ1-5, with 9 bases lining up with TRBD1. Germline CDR1 and CDR2: KGHSH and LQKENI. Trimming removed 2 bases from V and 2 bases from J; junction bases left unmatched: 4. The CDR3 runs to 16 residues. Here the CDR3 reads CASSPYRTGGNQPQHF. CDR3 DNA: TGTGCCAGCTCACCATACAGGACAGGGGGCAATCAGCCCCAGCATTTT.

This clone came up once. This chain joins TRBV9 and TRBJ1-2; D gene uncertain. The CDR3 is 12 residues long. V was clipped by 7 bases and J by 1 base, with 8 bases between them. CDR1 and CDR2 (germline): SGDLS, YYNGEE. CDR3 amino acids: CASGPINYGYTF. The CDR3, as DNA: TGTGCCAGCGGGCCCATTAACTATGGCTACACCTTC.

The V call is TRBV9, the J call TRBJ2-2; 9 nucleotides agree with TRBD2. The CDR3 loop spans 14 amino acids. Germline values: CDR1 SGDLS, CDR2 YYNGEE. The V and J ends lost 4 bases and 7 bases, in that order; junction bases with no gene match: 5. The CDR3 loop reads CASSSSGDGGELFF. CDR3 coding DNA: TGTGCCAGCAGCTCTAGCGGGGATGGCGGGGAGCTGTTTTTT.

V is TRBV11-3 and J is TRBJ2-7; no reliable D call. Deletions cut 3 bases from V and 2 bases from J, with 11 bases between. The length of the CDR3 is 14 residues. Germline lookup yields CDR1 SGHNT and CDR2 YENEEA. In DNA, the CDR3 is TGTGCCAGCAGCTTTGGAACTGGAGCCTACGAGCAGTACTTC. Protein: CASSFGTGAYEQYF.